Included here is one TCR beta chain sequence, with context. For the second PCR, which ran for roughly 7 to 11 cycles, a sample-barcoded 5' primer and a J-beta primer mix were used. TCRdb reprocessed the 5' RACE reads via MiXCR and lists one record per CDR3 protein. This sample has nearly 800,000 distinct CDR3 sequences, with 56% found just once. The CDR3 is 16 residues long. Trimming cost V 4 bases and J 1 base; bases outside gene matches: 8. CDR1 is SGHRS, CDR2 YFSETQ, per germline. This record comes from a study of blood T cells in healthy people across ages. This TCR was recovered from a middle-aged man in good health. The sequencing input was blood. The V call is TRBV5-1, the J call TRBJ2-3, with 8 bases fitting TRBD1. In DNA form, the CDR3 reads TGCGCCAGCAGCCCCAGGGGGCTCCAACGCACAGATACGCAGTATTTT. Translated: CASSPRGLQRTDTQYF.